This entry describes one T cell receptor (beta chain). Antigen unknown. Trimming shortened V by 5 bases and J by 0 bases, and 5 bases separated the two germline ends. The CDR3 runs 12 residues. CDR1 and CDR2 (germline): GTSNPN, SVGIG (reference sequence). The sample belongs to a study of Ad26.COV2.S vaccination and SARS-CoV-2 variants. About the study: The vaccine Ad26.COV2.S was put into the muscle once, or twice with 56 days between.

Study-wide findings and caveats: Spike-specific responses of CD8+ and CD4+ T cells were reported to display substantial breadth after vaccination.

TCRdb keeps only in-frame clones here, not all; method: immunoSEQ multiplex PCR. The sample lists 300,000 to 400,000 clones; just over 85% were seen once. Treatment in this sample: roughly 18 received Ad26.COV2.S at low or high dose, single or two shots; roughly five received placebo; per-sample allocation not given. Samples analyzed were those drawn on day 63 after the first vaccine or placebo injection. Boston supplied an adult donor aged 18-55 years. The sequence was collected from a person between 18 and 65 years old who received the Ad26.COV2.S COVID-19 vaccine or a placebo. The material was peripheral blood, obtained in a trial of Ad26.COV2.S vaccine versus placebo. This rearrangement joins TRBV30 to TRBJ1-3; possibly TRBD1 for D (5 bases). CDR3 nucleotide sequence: TGTGCCTGGGGACACTCTGGAAACACCATATATTTT. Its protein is CAWGHSGNTIYF.